Listed below are T cell receptor beta chains from one sample, sequenced in a study of blood T cell repertoires in COVID-19. Sequenced by immunoSEQ multiplex PCR; TCRdb stores in-frame clones only, minus some. The sample contains some 240,000 clones, 75% to 90% of which appear only once. The sample taken for sequencing was peripheral blood. The source is a woman aged 40 to 50 who had recovered from COVID-19. Both conserved end residues are part of each CDR3. The D gene is left open where the match is weak. Rows give clone size only sometimes, using once, few, many, or a class for an expanded clone.

j_call clone_size v_call d_call cdr3_aa cdr3_nt
TRBJ2-1 once TRBV28 TRBD1 CASSAPVRGRNEQFF TGTGCCAGCAGTGCCCCGGTTAGGGGGCGGAATGAGCAGTTCTTC
TRBJ2-1 . TRBV28 TRBD1 CASSPNGQGPRNEQFF TGTGCCAGCAGTCCCAACGGACAGGGCCCTCGGAATGAGCAGTTCTTC
TRBJ1-5 . TRBV9 . CASSVAGGNQPQHF TGTGCCAGCAGCGTAGCAGGCGGCAATCAGCCCCAGCATTTT
TRBJ1-5 . TRBV28 . CASISGGIQPQHF TGTGCCAGCATCTCCGGAGGTATTCAGCCCCAGCATTTT
TRBJ1-2 . TRBV11-2 . CASRKDRHYGYTF TGTGCCAGCAGAAAAGACAGGCACTATGGCTACACCTTC
TRBJ2-3 . TRBV2 . CASSKGGGGPTDTQYF TGTGCCAGCAGTAAAGGGGGGGGTGGGCCCACAGATACGCAGTATTTT
TRBJ1-5 few TRBV10-3 . CAMGQNNNQPQHF TGTGCCATGGGGCAGAACAACAATCAGCCCCAGCATTTT
TRBJ2-2 . TRBV11-3 TRBD2 CASSKKRGYTGELFF TGTGCCAGCAGCAAAAAGCGGGGTTACACCGGGGAGCTGTTTTTT
TRBJ2-5 . TRBV19 TRBD2 CASSTGLAGGETQYF TGTGCCAGTAGTACAGGACTAGCGGGGGGCGAGACCCAGTACTTC
TRBJ2-3 once TRBV19 . CASSTLADTQYF TGTGCCAGTAGTACCCTCGCAGATACGCAGTATTTT
TRBJ1-3 . TRBV7-9 . CASSLFEGGSGLSGNTIYF TGTGCCAGCAGCTTGTTTGAGGGAGGGTCAGGACTCTCTGGAAACACCATATATTTT
TRBJ2-7 . TRBV6-1 . CASSEGTGQYF TGTGCCAGCAGTGAAGGCACGGGGCAGTACTTC
TRBJ2-1 . TRBV10-3 . CAISESRDNEQFF TGTGCCATCAGTGAGTCGAGGGACAATGAGCAGTTCTTC
TRBJ1-2 . TRBV29-1 . CSGTGSDYGYTF TGCAGCGGAACAGGGTCGGACTATGGCTACACCTTC
TRBJ2-7 . TRBV18 TRBD1 CASSSGTGGYEQYF TGTGCCAGCTCATCCGGGACAGGGGGCTACGAGCAGTACTTC